This T cell receptor beta chain emerged from a study of cytomegalovirus exposure and HLA in healthy donors. This clone came up a few times. This CDR3 has 19 amino acids. J lost 8 bases, V lost 2 bases, and 19 bases had no gene match. Germline V gene data show CDR1 as MDHEN and CDR2 as SYDVKM. Method: immunoSEQ multiplex PCR; TCRdb's copy keeps in-frame clones and lacks some. In the table there are 100,000 to 150,000 clones, approximately 95% of which are singletons. Sequences were obtained from PBMCs. The rearrangement joins TRBV28 to TRBJ1-5; 9 bases fit TRBD1. The receptor was derived from a man between 18 and 35 years old in good health and CMV-seronegative. CDR3 in amino acids: CASSLLNFRDRVSREPQHF. The DNA of the CDR3 is TGTGCCAGCAGTTTACTAAACTTCCGGGACAGGGTGAGCCGGGAGCCCCAGCATTTT.